The 30 T cell receptor beta chains listed next were all sequenced from one sample in a study of OX40 agonist ivuxolimab in advanced cancers. The data were produced by immunoSEQ multiplex PCR, yet TCRdb's version contains in-frame clones alone and is incomplete. The sample lists tens of thousands of clones, 70% to 90% occurring once. The sample here was CD4+ or CD8+ T cells sorted from blood, taken in a trial of the OX40 agonist ivuxolimab. Every receptor here comes from an adult with an advanced solid tumor such as melanoma, head and neck, liver or kidney cancer.

This clone was recorded once. This chain joins TRBV27 and TRBJ1-2; D is uncertain. The CDR3 spans 9 residues. The V end was cut by 10 bases, the J end by 0 bases, with 0 bases between. CDR1 MNHEY and CDR2 SMNVEV come from the germline V gene (reference sequence). This CDR3 reads CATNYGYTF. DNA of the CDR3: TGTGCCACTAACTATGGCTACACCTTC.

The chain uses TRBV27 and TRBJ1-4; D might be TRBD1 (6 bases). Germline V gives CDR1 MNHEY, CDR2 SMNVEV (reference sequence). The CDR3 runs 16 residues. V was clipped by 5 bases and J by 5 bases, with 18 bases between them. The CDR3 DNA follows: TGTGCCAGCAGTCTTTGGGGGGCTGGAGGGAATGAAAAACTGTTTTTT. It encodes CASSLWGAGGNEKLFF.

The rearrangement links TRBV4-1 to TRBJ1-4; D perhaps matches TRBD1 (5 bases). The CDR3 loop spans 18 amino acids. V was trimmed by 4 bases and J by 0 bases, leaving 18 bases between them. The germline V gene has CDR1 MGHRA and CDR2 YSYEKL. CDR3 DNA: TGCGCCAGCAGCCGAGTACTAACGGGGGGAGCAACTAATGAAAAACTGTTTTTT. Translating gives CASSRVLTGGATNEKLFF.

The gene calls are TRBV7-2 and TRBJ1-5; unclear D gene. The V end was cut by 2 bases, the J end by 13 bases, with 21 bases between. The CDR3 extends over 15 amino acids. Germline-derived CDR1 and CDR2 are SGHTA and FQGNSA. The CDR3 reads CASSLQDPSQDRQHF. The CDR3, as DNA: TGTGCCAGCAGCTTACAGGACCCTTCCCAGGATCGGCAGCATTTT. The entire variable domain, with the rest obtained from reference TRBV7-2 and TRBJ1-5, is as follows: GAGVSQSPSNKVTEKGKDVELRCDPISGHTALYWYRQSLGQGLEFLIYFQGNSAPDKSGLPSDRFSAERTGGSVSTLTIQRTQQEDSAVYLCASSLQDPSQDRQHFGDGTRLSIL.

With regard to this clone: A read error may produce the germline difference seen at one junction end. The chain couples TRBV20-1 to TRBJ1-4; 9 positions match TRBD1. This CDR3 is built from 11 residues. Germline values: CDR1 DFQATT, CDR2 SNEGSKA (reference sequence). The CDR3 bases are TGCAGTGCTAAAAGGGACAGGGCGGGGATTTTT. Amino acids: CSAKRDRAGIF.

The chain is built from TRBV5-6 and TRBJ1-2; 11 nucleotides match TRBD1. J lost 7 bases, V lost 4 bases, and 3 bases had no gene match. From germline, CDR1 is SGHDT and CDR2 YYEEEE. The CDR3 has 13 amino acids. The CDR3 loop reads CASSPGQGAGYTF. Written as DNA, the CDR3 is TGTGCCAGCAGCCCAGGACAGGGGGCTGGCTACACCTTC.

In this sample, this clone turned up once. The V call is TRBV10-2, the J call TRBJ2-7; 7 bases align to TRBD2. The CDR3 is made up of 12 amino acids. The ends lost 5 bases at V and 5 bases at J; junction bases unmatched: 3. Per the germline V gene, CDR1 is WSHSY and CDR2 is SAAADI. This CDR3 is CASSPSGHEQYF. The CDR3 DNA follows: TGCGCCAGCAGTCCTAGCGGCCACGAGCAGTACTTC.

This chain connects TRBV7-8 to TRBJ2-4; 7 nucleotides line up with TRBD2. The CDR3 extends over 16 amino acids. J gave up 0 bases and V 1 base, and 3 bases lay outside the gene matches. The germline V gene encodes CDR1 SGHVS and CDR2 FQNEAQ. The CDR3 DNA follows: TGTGCCAGCAGCTTAGATGTAGCGGGAGCCAAAAACATTCAGTACTTC. Encoded protein: CASSLDVAGAKNIQYF.

The V gene is TRBV19, the J gene TRBJ2-3; D tentatively reads TRBD1 or TRBD2 (5 bases each). There are 13 residues in the CDR3. Germline V CDR1 and CDR2: LNHDA, SQIVND (reference sequence). V was trimmed by 8 bases and J by 5 bases, leaving 14 bases between them. CDR3 loop: CASGLGAGDTQYF. The CDR3 coding sequence is TGTGCCAGTGGCCTCGGGGCGGGAGATACGCAGTATTTT.

CDR3 protein: CASSHTSRNTEAFF. CDR3 DNA sequence: TGCGCCAGCAGCCACACGTCTAGGAACACTGAAGCTTTCTTT. This chain connects TRBV4-3 to TRBJ1-1; D is unresolved. The CDR3 has 14 amino acids. CDR1 and CDR2 (germline): LGHNA, YSLEER. Trimming pared 3 bases from V and 1 base from J, leaving 9 bases between.

The gene calls are TRBV29-1 and TRBJ2-3, with 8 bases fitting TRBD2. Trimming took 3 bases from V and 6 from J; bases not matched to a gene: 8. This CDR3 contains 14 residues. Germline V gene data show CDR1 as SQVTM and CDR2 as ANQGSEA. The CDR3 DNA is TGCAGCGTTGACAAAGCGGGAGCGGGGGATACGCAGTATTTT. This codes for CSVDKAGAGDTQYF.

This rearrangement joins TRBV19 to TRBJ2-3; TRBD1 might be the D (7 bases). V was trimmed by 8 bases and J by 13 bases, leaving 13 bases between them. This CDR3 spans 10 amino acids. Germline lookup yields CDR1 LNHDA and CDR2 SQIVND (reference sequence). CDR3 region: CASGGTAKYF. DNA of the CDR3: TGTGCCAGTGGAGGGACAGCCAAGTATTTT.

The CDR3 bases are TGTGCCAGTAGTATAACCAGCGGGACGATTCGAGATACGCAGTATTTT. Translating it yields CASSITSGTIRDTQYF. This chain links TRBV19 with TRBJ2-3, with 7 bases lining up with TRBD2. The CDR3 is made up of 16 amino acids. Per germline, CDR1 LNHDA and CDR2 SQIVND (reference sequence). The ends lost 2 bases at V and 5 bases at J; junction bases unmatched: 10.

This clone was picked up one time. The V gene is TRBV5-6, the J gene TRBJ1-5; no reliable D call. This CDR3 has 13 residues. Germline V lookup: CDR1 SGHDT, CDR2 YYEEEE. Trimming pared 4 bases from V and 3 bases from J, leaving 8 bases between. In nucleotides, the CDR3 is TGTGCCAGCAGCGCACACTTCAATCAGCCCCAGCATTTT. This sequence encodes CASSAHFNQPQHF.

A remark on this clone: An end of the junction does not agree with germline; a read error may underlie this. The chain has TRBV6-4 and TRBJ2-1; 11 positions match TRBD2. From germline, CDR1 is MRHNA and CDR2 SNTAGT. This CDR3 contains 14 residues. The CDR3 DNA reads as TGTGCCACCAGTCCACTAGCGGGAGTAAGCGAGCAGTTCTTC. This codes for CATSPLAGVSEQFF.

V usage is TRBV29-1 and J usage is TRBJ2-3, with 11 nucleotides matching TRBD2. The CDR3 length is 16 residues. Unmatched junction bases numbered 5, after V lost 1 base and J lost 2 bases. Germline V CDR1 and CDR2: SQVTM, ANQGSEA. The CDR3 nucleotides are TGCAGCGTTGAAGCGTCTAGCGGGAGGAACACAGATACGCAGTATTTT. Translated, it gives CSVEASSGRNTDTQYF.

The V call is TRBV27, the J call TRBJ2-5; 8 bases map to TRBD1. CDR3 size: 15 residues. With V trimmed by 6 bases and J by 7 bases, 13 bases remained unmatched. From germline, CDR1 is MNHEY and CDR2 SMNVEV (reference sequence). The CDR3 reads CASSSSIGQGGTQYF. The CDR3, as DNA: TGTGCCAGCAGCTCCTCAATTGGACAGGGAGGGACCCAGTACTTC.

This rearrangement joins TRBV27 to TRBJ1-3; D gene uncertain. Germline assignment: CDR1 MNHEY and CDR2 SMNVEV (reference sequence). This CDR3 contains 15 residues. The V and J ends lost 6 bases and 7 bases respectively, with 19 bases between them. CDR3: CASSPQGWRGNTIYF. CDR3 nucleotide sequence: TGTGCCAGCAGCCCGCAAGGGTGGCGGGGTAACACCATATATTTT.

The V gene is TRBV10-3, the J gene TRBJ2-3; TRBD1 is a possible D gene (5 bases). V was trimmed by 0 bases and J by 2 bases, leaving 15 bases between them. The germline CDR1 and CDR2 sequences are ENHRY and SYGVKD. The CDR3 is 17 amino acids. The CDR3 DNA follows: TGTGCCATCAGTGAGTCGGACACCCCAAAGTACACAGATACGCAGTATTTT. This codes for CAISESDTPKYTDTQYF.

V gene TRBV5-1 combines with J gene TRBJ1-2, with unresolved D. From germline, CDR1 is SGHRS and CDR2 YFSETQ. CDR3 length: 14 amino acids. V was trimmed by 0 bases and J by 3 bases, leaving 9 bases between them. CDR3 sequence: CASSLDASYYGYTF. Here the CDR3 DNA reads TGCGCCAGCAGCTTGGATGCGAGTTACTATGGCTACACCTTC.

CDR3 in amino acids: CASSLAQGPYEQYF. The CDR3 nucleotides read TGTGCCAGCAGCTTAGCGCAGGGGCCCTACGAGCAGTACTTC. V gene TRBV11-1 combines with J gene TRBJ2-7; D is perhaps TRBD1 (6 bases). Germline V CDR1 and CDR2: SGHAT, FQDESV (reference sequence). The CDR3 loop spans 14 amino acids. V lost 0 bases to trimming and J lost 2 bases, with 8 bases between them.

This clone came up once. V gene TRBV6-5 combines with J gene TRBJ2-7, with 7 bases identical to TRBD1. Germline values: CDR1 MNHEY, CDR2 SVGAGI. V lost 2 bases, J lost 4 bases, and 5 bases stayed unmatched. The CDR3 extends over 14 amino acids. Here the CDR3 DNA reads TGTGCCAGCAGTTACCAGAGGGGGCCGTACGAGCAGTACTTC. Its translation: CASSYQRGPYEQYF.

V gene TRBV11-2 combines with J gene TRBJ2-1; 10 bases are a match to TRBD2. The CDR3 is 16 residues long. J was trimmed by 5 bases and V by 6 bases; bases with no gene match: 10. CDR1 is SGHAT, CDR2 FQNNGV, per germline. DNA of the CDR3: TGTGCCAGCAGTTCATTAAGCGGGAGGGCTCACAATGAGCAGTTCTTC. Translation gives CASSSLSGRAHNEQFF.

The chain is built from TRBV5-6 and TRBJ2-7, with unresolved D. V lost 3 bases and J lost 7, with 14 bases in between. Germline CDR1 and CDR2: SGHDT and YYEEEE. CDR3 length equals 13 residues. CDR3 region: CASSSLGPWEQYF. The CDR3 DNA sequence: TGTGCCAGCAGCTCGCTAGGACCTTGGGAGCAGTACTTC.

V is TRBV2 and J is TRBJ1-3; the match to TRBD1 covers 8 bases. The CDR3 spans 14 residues. CDR1 and CDR2 from the germline V gene are SNHLY and FYNNEI. The junction had 0 bases not matched to a gene; V was cut back by 5 bases and J by 0 bases. The CDR3, as DNA: TGTGCCAGCAGTACAGGGGGCTCTGGAAACACCATATATTTT. Translation gives CASSTGGSGNTIYF. Complete variable domain (other parts from reference TRBV2 and TRBJ1-3): EPEVTQTPSHQVTQMGQEVILRCVPISNHLYFYWYRQILGQKVEFLVSFYNNEISEKSEIFDDQFSVERPDGSNFTLKIRSTKLEDSAMYFCASSTGGSGNTIYFGEGSWLTVV.

This clone has only one observation. V gene TRBV5-1 combines with J gene TRBJ1-4; no firm D call. There are 15 residues in the CDR3. V was clipped by 4 bases and J by 0 bases, with 10 bases between them. Germline V gene sequence: CDR1 SGHRS, CDR2 YFSETQ. The DNA of the CDR3 is TGCGCCAGCAGCCCAAGGAGTACAACTAATGAAAAACTGTTTTTT. Translation: CASSPRSTTNEKLFF.

The chain carries TRBV6-1 and TRBJ2-7; 8 nucleotides agree with TRBD1. Germline values: CDR1 MNHNS, CDR2 SASEGT. The V segment lost 2 bases and the J segment 6 bases; nucleotides outside the gene matches: 9. CDR3 length: 15 residues. Written as DNA, the CDR3 is TGTGCCAGCAGTGAAACAGGGGGAGCTCAATCCGAGCAGTACTTC. The encoded protein is CASSETGGAQSEQYF.

This chain links TRBV20-1 with TRBJ2-3; possibly TRBD1 or TRBD2 for D (5 bases each). V was shortened by 5 bases and J by 7 bases, with 10 bases between the two germline ends. Germline-derived CDR1 and CDR2 are DFQATT and SNEGSKA (reference sequence). The CDR3 has 11 amino acids. CDR3 DNA sequence: TGCAGTGCTCGGGACGTTAATACGCAGTATTTT. As protein: CSARDVNTQYF.

V is TRBV7-2 and J is TRBJ2-7, with D unclear. The germline V gene has CDR1 SGHTA and CDR2 FQGNSA. This CDR3 region has 14 residues. Between the trimmed V and J ends, which lost 5 bases and 0 bases, there was a span of 11 bases. The CDR3 nucleotides are TGTGCCAGCAGCCCCCAGCGAAGCTCCTACGAGCAGTACTTC. Encoded protein: CASSPQRSSYEQYF. The whole variable domain, remainder taken from reference TRBV7-2 and TRBJ2-7, is GAGVSQSPSNKVTEKGKDVELRCDPISGHTALYWYRQSLGQGLEFLIYFQGNSAPDKSGLPSDRFSAERTGGSVSTLTIQRTQQEDSAVYLCASSPQRSSYEQYFGPGTRLTVT.

The chain has TRBV6-1 and TRBJ1-2; TRBD1 agrees at 7 bases. The junction had 8 bases not matched to a gene; V was cut back by 5 bases and J by 2 bases. This CDR3 has 15 amino acids. The V gene's germline CDR1 is MNHNS and CDR2 SASEGT. The CDR3 spells CASSRDSLGNYGYTF. The CDR3 coding sequence is TGTGCCAGCAGTAGGGACAGCCTTGGGAACTATGGCTACACCTTC.